The 19 T cell receptor beta chains reported below all come from one sample, sequenced in a study of blood T cell repertoires in COVID-19. TCRdb's copy holds only in-frame clones and misses some; the assay was immunoSEQ multiplex PCR. The sample holds fewer than 250,000 clones, approximately 86% seen once. The sample taken for sequencing was peripheral blood. These receptors were taken from a woman aged 55-70 years who had recovered from COVID-19.

The rearrangement uses TRBV7-2 and TRBJ1-2; a weak D match, TRBD1 (5 bases). The CDR3 totals 15 residues. Germline CDR1 and CDR2: SGHTA and FQGNSA. Between the trimmed V and J ends, which lost 1 base and 2 bases, there was a span of 11 bases. In DNA form, the CDR3 reads TGTGCCAGCAGCTTAGGGGGTTGGGGCAACTATGGCTACACCTTC. The encoded protein is CASSLGGWGNYGYTF.

The chain has TRBV9 and TRBJ1-6, with D tentatively TRBD1 (6 bases). The CDR3 is made up of 16 amino acids. Between the trimmed V and J ends, which lost 3 bases and 5 bases, there was a span of 15 bases. Germline CDR1 reads SGDLS; CDR2 reads YYNGEE. The CDR3 protein is CASSARVGTHNSPLHF. The CDR3 nucleotides read TGTGCCAGCAGCGCGAGGGTGGGGACACATAATTCACCCCTCCACTTT.

The chain combines TRBV12-3 or TRBV12-4 with TRBJ1-2; D may be TRBD1 (5 bases). The CDR3 consists of 12 residues. V was trimmed by 3 bases and J by 4 bases, leaving 6 bases between them. As DNA, the CDR3 is TGTGCCAGCAGTTTCGACAGCTATGGCTACACCTTC. Residues: CASSFDSYGYTF.

The sample holds one count of this clone. The genes are TRBV7-3 and TRBJ2-7; 10 nucleotides match TRBD2. CDR1 and CDR2 (germline): SGHTA, FQGTGA. The V and J ends lost 5 bases and 0 bases, in that order; junction bases with no gene match: 4. The CDR3 covers 15 residues. The CDR3 bases are TGTGCCAGCAGCGGAGCGGGGGGGCCCTCCTACGAGCAGTACTTC. Protein product: CASSGAGGPSYEQYF.

The chain has TRBV6-5 and TRBJ1-2; the D is unclear. V lost 7 bases and J lost 0, with 12 bases in between. Per germline, CDR1 MNHEY and CDR2 SVGAGI. The CDR3 runs to 14 residues. The CDR3, as DNA: TGTGCCAGCACCCTGGGAGGGTCTAACTATGGCTACACCTTC. Protein product: CASTLGGSNYGYTF.

This chain links TRBV28 with TRBJ1-2, with 7 bases that match TRBD1. Trimming removed 5 bases from V and 1 base from J; junction bases left unmatched: 4. Per germline, CDR1 MDHEN and CDR2 SYDVKM. CDR3 length: 14 amino acids. The CDR3 sequence: CASSTGADNYGYTF. CDR3 coding DNA: TGTGCCAGCAGTACAGGGGCCGATAACTATGGCTACACCTTC.

This rearrangement joins TRBV28 to TRBJ2-4; D may be TRBD1 (7 bases). The CDR3 sequence is 20 residues long. Trimming stripped 1 base from V and 0 bases from J, with 22 bases between. Germline V gene lookup returns CDR1 MDHEN and CDR2 SYDVKM. CDR3 coding DNA: TGTGCCAGCAGTTTATCTAGGGGGCCCGCGGGGCTCCTAGCCAAAAACATTCAGTACTTC. This encodes CASSLSRGPAGLLAKNIQYF.

With respect to this clone: Since a far larger clone is one base different, this is likely a read error. V is TRBV6-5 and J is TRBJ1-5; possibly TRBD1 for D (6 bases). CDR3 length: 13 residues. Germline CDR1 is MNHEY and CDR2 is SVGAGI. With 10 bases removed from V and 0 bases from J, the gap between germline ends came to 10 bases. The CDR3 loop reads CATWTDSNQPQHF. CDR3 coding DNA: TGTGCCACCTGGACAGATAGCAATCAGCCCCAGCATTTT.

J is TRBJ2-7 and V is TRBV27; 7 bases line up with TRBD1. There are 15 residues in the CDR3. Germline lookup yields CDR1 MNHEY and CDR2 SMNVEV (reference sequence). V lost 5 bases, J lost 4 bases, and 11 bases stayed unmatched. The CDR3 DNA reads TGTGCCAGCAGTCCTACCGGGACAGCGATTTACGAGCAGTACTTC. This encodes CASSPTGTAIYEQYF.

The rearrangement links TRBV6-5 to TRBJ2-2, with 10 bases aligning to TRBD1. The V gene end was trimmed by 6 bases and the J gene end by 6 bases; junction bases not matched to a gene: 7. This CDR3 spans 15 amino acids. Looked up from germline, CDR1 is MNHEY and CDR2 is SVGAGI. CDR3 region: CASSRIGQGAGELFF. CDR3 DNA: TGTGCCAGCAGCCGAATTGGACAGGGGGCCGGGGAGCTGTTTTTT.

This clone was detected a few times. V gene TRBV7-2 combines with J gene TRBJ1-1, with D tentatively TRBD1 (6 bases). V lost 5 bases, J lost 3 bases, and 19 bases lay in between. The germline CDR1 and CDR2 sequences are SGHTA and FQGNSA. CDR3 length: 16 residues. The CDR3 bases are TGTGCCAGCAGCCCATACAGGGAAAAGTCTTACACTGAAGCTTTCTTT. This gives the protein CASSPYREKSYTEAFF.

The V call is TRBV28, the J call TRBJ1-2, with D tentatively TRBD1 (5 bases). The CDR3 is 16 amino acids. The ends were cut back, 7 bases at V and 7 bases at J, with 25 bases in the middle. The germline gives CDR1 MDHEN, CDR2 SYDVKM. The CDR3 loop reads CASTNLGETGDSGYTF. CDR3 in DNA: TGTGCCAGCACCAACCTCGGAGAAACAGGAGATTCTGGCTACACCTTC.

V usage is TRBV19 and J usage is TRBJ1-4, with D possibly matching TRBD1 (6 bases). V was shortened by 1 base and J by 13 bases, with 16 bases between the two germline ends. Germline V gene data show CDR1 as LNHDA and CDR2 as SQIVND (reference sequence). The length of the CDR3 is 14 residues. CDR3: CASSIASRVTGLFF. DNA of the CDR3: TGTGCCAGTAGTATAGCTTCGCGGGTGACAGGACTGTTTTTT.

This clone showed up just a few times. The V and J genes are TRBV24-1 and TRBJ1-2, with TRBD1 matching 8 bases. The CDR3 has 15 amino acids. Losses at the gene ends were 4 bases for V and 5 bases for J; bases not matched to a gene: 8. The germline V gene encodes CDR1 KGHDR and CDR2 SFDVKD. The CDR3: CATSDGDRTIYGYTF. DNA of the CDR3: TGTGCCACCAGTGACGGGGACAGGACAATTTATGGCTACACCTTC.

The chain carries TRBV3-1 (or the pseudogene TRBV3-2) and TRBJ2-1; 11 bases are shared with TRBD2. Germline loops: CDR1 LGHDT, CDR2 YNNKEL (reference sequence). The CDR3 consists of 16 residues. V was clipped by 5 bases and J by 0 bases; unmatched bases: 3. This CDR3 is CASSDLAGGSYNEQFF. CDR3 coding DNA: TGTGCCAGCAGCGACCTAGCGGGAGGCTCCTACAATGAGCAGTTCTTC.

This chain connects TRBV28 to TRBJ2-3; 12 positions agree with TRBD2. CDR1 and CDR2 from the germline V gene are MDHEN and SYDVKM. V dropped 7 bases and J dropped 5; count of bases not matched to a gene: 16. The CDR3 has 18 amino acids. Here the CDR3 reads CASTAPLLAGGVGDTQYF. The CDR3 DNA reads as TGTGCCAGCACCGCCCCCCTCCTAGCGGGGGGGGTGGGAGATACGCAGTATTTT.

This chain uses TRBV5-4 with TRBJ1-1, with D unclear. Trimming stripped 3 bases from V and 6 bases from J, with 12 bases between. Germline assignment: CDR1 SGHNT and CDR2 YYREEE (reference sequence). The CDR3 sequence is 13 residues long. CDR3 DNA: TGTGCCAGCAGCTCCGTTACAGCCGCTGAAGCTTTCTTT. Translation: CASSSVTAAEAFF.

This clone occurred many times. The genes are TRBV12-3 or TRBV12-4 and TRBJ2-7, with 11 nucleotides matching TRBD1. Trimming cost V 5 bases and J 6 bases; bases outside gene matches: 3. There are 13 residues in the CDR3. Here the CDR3 DNA reads TGTGCCAGCAGTCGGGACAGGGGGACCGAGCAGTACTTC. Its translation is CASSRDRGTEQYF.

The rearrangement uses TRBV7-3 and TRBJ2-2; no definite D call. The germline V gene has CDR1 SGHTA and CDR2 FQGTGA. The CDR3 spans 13 residues. The V end was cut by 0 bases, the J end by 7 bases, with 6 bases between. The CDR3 nucleotides are TGTGCCAGCAGCTTAACCAACGGCGGGGAGCTGTTTTTT. It specifies CASSLTNGGELFF. The full variable domain, completed using reference TRBV7-3 and TRBJ2-2, is GAGVSQTPSNKVTEKGKYVELRCDPISGHTALYWYRQSLGQGPEFLIYFQGTGAADDSGLPNDRFFAVRPEGSVSTLKIQRTERGDSAVYLCASSLTNGGELFFGEGSRLTVL.